This T cell receptor beta chain was observed in a study of T cell responses to AZD1222 COVID-19 vaccine. Some clones are missing from TCRdb's copy, which holds only in-frame ones; the method was immunoSEQ multiplex PCR. The sample has about 150,000 clones; about nine tenths are singletons. Germline CDR1 is MNHNY and CDR2 is SVGAGI (reference sequence). V lost 7 bases, J lost 8 bases, and 18 bases lay in between. There are 14 residues in the CDR3. As concerns this clone: Its cognate antigen is unknown.

Overall study findings and caveats: There were repertoire samples only from the period after the peak T cell response. Baseline testing showed seropositivity in only a handful of AZD1222 recipients.

The origin of this receptor is an adult in good health. Sequences were derived from peripheral blood, sampled on day 0 of AZD1222 vaccination. The J gene is TRBJ2-1, the V gene TRBV6-6; the D gene is possibly TRBD2 (7 bases). The CDR3 is CASTAGGPSHEQFF. The CDR3 nucleotides are TGTGCCAGCACGGCCGGGGGGCCCTCCCATGAGCAGTTCTTC.